This TCR beta chain was recovered during a study of T cells in Graves' hyperthyroidism and ophthalmopathy. The table lists this clonotype with many counts. Amplification targeted TCR beta CDR3 regions from RNA transcripts. Carried out on the TCR CDR3, a first-round RT-PCR used the HTBI primer set. TCRdb re-derived calls from the multiplex PCR reads in MiXCR, one entry per CDR3 protein. The data contain about 210,000 distinct CDR3 sequences, 17% of them singletons. Trimming shortened V by 5 bases and J by 5 bases, and 16 bases separated the two germline ends. This CDR3 is 14 amino acids long. The germline V gene has CDR1 MNHNS and CDR2 SASEGT.

The material sequenced was blood. This receptor was obtained from a man aged 50 to 59 with Graves' hyperthyroidism. The chain carries TRBV6-1 and TRBJ2-7; D remains unclear. CDR3 bases: TGTGCCAGCAGTTCTCCAGCCAGTGCCCACGAGCAGTACTTC. Amino acids: CASSSPASAHEQYF.